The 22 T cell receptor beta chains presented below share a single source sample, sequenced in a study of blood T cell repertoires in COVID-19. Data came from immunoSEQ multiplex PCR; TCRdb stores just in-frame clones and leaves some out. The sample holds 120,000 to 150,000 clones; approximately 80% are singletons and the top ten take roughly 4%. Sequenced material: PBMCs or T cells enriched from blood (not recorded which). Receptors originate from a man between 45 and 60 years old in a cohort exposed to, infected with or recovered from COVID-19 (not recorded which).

The CDR3 here is CASSLGAGTPIDTQYF. CDR3 coding DNA: TGTGCCAGCAGTTTAGGGGCGGGAACCCCTATAGATACGCAGTATTTT. The chain uses TRBV28 and TRBJ2-3, with D perhaps matching TRBD2 (6 bases). The CDR3 is made up of 16 amino acids. Germline V lookup: CDR1 MDHEN, CDR2 SYDVKM. Trimming took off 2 bases at V and 5 bases at J, with 17 bases between the two ends. The whole variable domain, remainder taken from reference TRBV28 and TRBJ2-3, is DVKVTQSSRYLVKRTGEKVFLECVQDMDHENMFWYRQDPGLGLRLIYFSYDVKMKEKGDIPEGYSVSREKKERFSLILESASTNQTSMYLCASSLGAGTPIDTQYFGPGTRLTVL.

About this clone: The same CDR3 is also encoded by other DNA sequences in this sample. DNA of the CDR3: TGCGCCAGCAGCCTAGCGGGACAGGTGAACACTGAAGCTTTCTTT. Its translation: CASSLAGQVNTEAFF. The chain recombines TRBV5-1 with TRBJ1-1, with TRBD1 matching over 8 bases. This CDR3 contains 15 residues. With 4 bases clipped from V and 0 bases from J, the junction kept 5 bases outside the gene matches. Germline V gene data show CDR1 as SGHRS and CDR2 as YFSETQ.

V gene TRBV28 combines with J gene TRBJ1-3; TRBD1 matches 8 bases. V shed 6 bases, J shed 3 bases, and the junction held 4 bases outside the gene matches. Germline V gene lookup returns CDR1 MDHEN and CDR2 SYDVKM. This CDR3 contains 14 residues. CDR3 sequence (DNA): TGTGCCAGCAGGACAGGGGTAGATGGAAACACCATATATTTT. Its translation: CASRTGVDGNTIYF. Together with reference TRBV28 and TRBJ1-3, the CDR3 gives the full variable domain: DVKVTQSSRYLVKRTGEKVFLECVQDMDHENMFWYRQDPGLGLRLIYFSYDVKMKEKGDIPEGYSVSREKKERFSLILESASTNQTSMYLCASRTGVDGNTIYFGEGSWLTVV.

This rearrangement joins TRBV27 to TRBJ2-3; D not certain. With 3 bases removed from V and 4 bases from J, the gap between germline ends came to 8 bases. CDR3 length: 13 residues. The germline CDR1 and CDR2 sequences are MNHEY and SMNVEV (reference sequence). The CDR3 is CASSFSPPDTQYF. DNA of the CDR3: TGTGCCAGCAGTTTTAGCCCCCCAGATACGCAGTATTTT.

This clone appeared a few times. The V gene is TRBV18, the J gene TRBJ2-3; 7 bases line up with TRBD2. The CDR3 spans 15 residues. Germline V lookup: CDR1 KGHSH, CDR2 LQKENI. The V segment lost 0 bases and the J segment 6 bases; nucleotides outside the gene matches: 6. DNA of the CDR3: TGTGCCAGCTCACCACCGGGACTACCCTTCGATACGCAGTATTTT. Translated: CASSPPGLPFDTQYF.

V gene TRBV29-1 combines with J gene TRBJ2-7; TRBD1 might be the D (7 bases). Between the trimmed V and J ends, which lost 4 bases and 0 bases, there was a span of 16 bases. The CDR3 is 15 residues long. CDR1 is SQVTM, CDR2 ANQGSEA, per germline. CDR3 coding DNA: TGCAGCGTTGGGGTAGGCGGGACAGCCTCCTACGAGCAGTACTTC. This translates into CSVGVGGTASYEQYF.

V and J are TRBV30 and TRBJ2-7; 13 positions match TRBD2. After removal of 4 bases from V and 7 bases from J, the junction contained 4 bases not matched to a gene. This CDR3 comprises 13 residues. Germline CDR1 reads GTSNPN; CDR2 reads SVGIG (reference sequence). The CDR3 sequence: CAWTLAGGREQYF. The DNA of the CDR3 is TGTGCCTGGACACTAGCGGGGGGGAGGGAGCAGTACTTC.

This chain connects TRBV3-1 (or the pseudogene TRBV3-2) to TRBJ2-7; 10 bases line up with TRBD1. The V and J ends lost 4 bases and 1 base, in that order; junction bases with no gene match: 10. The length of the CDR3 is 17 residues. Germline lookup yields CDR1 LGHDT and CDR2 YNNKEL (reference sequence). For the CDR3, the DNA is TGTGCCAGCAGCCCCCATACCGGGACAGGGGAGTCCTACGAGCAGTACTTC. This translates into CASSPHTGTGESYEQYF.

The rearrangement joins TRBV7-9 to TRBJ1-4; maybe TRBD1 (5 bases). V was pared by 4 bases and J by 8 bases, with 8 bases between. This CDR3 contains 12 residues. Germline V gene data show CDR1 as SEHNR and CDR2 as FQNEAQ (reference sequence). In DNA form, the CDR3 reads TGTGCCAGCAGCTCGGGGGAGGAAAAACTGTTTTTT. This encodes CASSSGEEKLFF.

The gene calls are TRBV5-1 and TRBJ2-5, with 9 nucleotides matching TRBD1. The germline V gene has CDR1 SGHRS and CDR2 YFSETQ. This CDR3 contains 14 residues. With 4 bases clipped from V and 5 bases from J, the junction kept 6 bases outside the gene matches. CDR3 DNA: TGCGCCAGCAGCACCGGGACAGGGCGGGAGACCCAGTACTTC. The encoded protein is CASSTGTGRETQYF.

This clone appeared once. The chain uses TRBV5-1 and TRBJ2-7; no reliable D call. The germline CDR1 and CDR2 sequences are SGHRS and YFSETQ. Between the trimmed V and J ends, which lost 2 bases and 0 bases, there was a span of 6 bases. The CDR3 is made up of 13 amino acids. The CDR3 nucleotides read TGCGCCAGCAGCTTCACAACCTCCTACGAGCAGTACTTC. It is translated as CASSFTTSYEQYF.

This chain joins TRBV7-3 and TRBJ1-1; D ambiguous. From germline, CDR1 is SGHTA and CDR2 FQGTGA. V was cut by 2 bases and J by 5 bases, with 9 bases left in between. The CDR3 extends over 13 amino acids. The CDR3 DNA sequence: TGTGCCAGCAGCTTAGGTGGGAGTACTGAAGCTTTCTTT. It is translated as CASSLGGSTEAFF.

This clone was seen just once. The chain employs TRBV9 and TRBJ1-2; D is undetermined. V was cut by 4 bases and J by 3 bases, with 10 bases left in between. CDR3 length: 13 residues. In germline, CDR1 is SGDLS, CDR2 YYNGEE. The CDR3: CASSPDLDYGYTF. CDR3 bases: TGTGCCAGCAGCCCAGACTTGGACTATGGCTACACCTTC.

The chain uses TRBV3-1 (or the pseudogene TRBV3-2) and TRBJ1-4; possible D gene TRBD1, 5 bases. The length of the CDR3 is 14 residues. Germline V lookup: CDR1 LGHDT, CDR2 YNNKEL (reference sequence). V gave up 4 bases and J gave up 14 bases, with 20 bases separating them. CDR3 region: CASSPEGMLGGLFF. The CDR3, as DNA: TGTGCCAGCAGCCCCGAGGGTATGCTGGGGGGGCTGTTTTTT.

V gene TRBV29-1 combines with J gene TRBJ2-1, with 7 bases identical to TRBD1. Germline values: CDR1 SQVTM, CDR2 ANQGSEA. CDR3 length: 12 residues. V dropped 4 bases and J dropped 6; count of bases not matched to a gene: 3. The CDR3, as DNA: TGCAGCGTTGGAGGACAGGCCAATGAGCAGTTCTTC. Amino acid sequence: CSVGGQANEQFF.

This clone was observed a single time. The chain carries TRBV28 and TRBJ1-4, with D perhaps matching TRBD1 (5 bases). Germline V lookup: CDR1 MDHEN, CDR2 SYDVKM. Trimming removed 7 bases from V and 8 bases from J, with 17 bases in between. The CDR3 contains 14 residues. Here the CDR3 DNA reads TGTGCCAGCACCAGATGGGGGGGTAGAGAAAAACTGTTTTTT. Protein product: CASTRWGGREKLFF.

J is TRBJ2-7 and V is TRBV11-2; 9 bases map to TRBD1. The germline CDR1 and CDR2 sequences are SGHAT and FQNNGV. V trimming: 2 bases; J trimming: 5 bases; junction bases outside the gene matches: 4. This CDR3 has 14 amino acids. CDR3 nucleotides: TGTGCCAGCAGCTTAAGGGGGACAGGGAACGAGCAGTACTTC. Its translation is CASSLRGTGNEQYF.

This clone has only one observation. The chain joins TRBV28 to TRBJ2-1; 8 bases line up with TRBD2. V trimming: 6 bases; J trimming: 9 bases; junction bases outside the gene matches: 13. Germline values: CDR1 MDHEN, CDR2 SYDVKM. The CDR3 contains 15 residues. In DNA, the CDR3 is TGTGCCAGCAGCCTACCGGGACTAGGAAATGGTGAGCAGTTCTTC. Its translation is CASSLPGLGNGEQFF.

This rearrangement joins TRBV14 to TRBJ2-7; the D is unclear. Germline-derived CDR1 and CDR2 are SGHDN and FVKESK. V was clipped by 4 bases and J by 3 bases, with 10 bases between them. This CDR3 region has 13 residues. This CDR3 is CASSRGQVYEQYF. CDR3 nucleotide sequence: TGTGCCAGCAGCCGTGGCCAGGTCTACGAGCAGTACTTC. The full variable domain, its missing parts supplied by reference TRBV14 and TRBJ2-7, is EAGVTQFPSHSVIEKGQTVTLRCDPISGHDNLYWYRRVMGKEIKFLLHFVKESKQDESGMPNNRFLAERTGGTYSTLKVQPAELEDSGVYFCASSRGQVYEQYFGPGTRLTVT.

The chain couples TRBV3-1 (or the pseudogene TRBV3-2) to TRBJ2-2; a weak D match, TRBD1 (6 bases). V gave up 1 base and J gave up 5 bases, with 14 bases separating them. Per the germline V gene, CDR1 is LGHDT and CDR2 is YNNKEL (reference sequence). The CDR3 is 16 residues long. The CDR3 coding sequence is TGTGCCAGCAGCCAAGCGCCAGGGGTTTTTACCGGGGAGCTGTTTTTT. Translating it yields CASSQAPGVFTGELFF.

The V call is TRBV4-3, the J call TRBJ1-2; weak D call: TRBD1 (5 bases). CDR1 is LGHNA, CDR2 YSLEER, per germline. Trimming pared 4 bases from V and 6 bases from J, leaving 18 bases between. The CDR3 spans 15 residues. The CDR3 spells CASSPVMVQGDGYTF. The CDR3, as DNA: TGCGCCAGCAGCCCCGTAATGGTACAAGGGGATGGCTACACCTTC.

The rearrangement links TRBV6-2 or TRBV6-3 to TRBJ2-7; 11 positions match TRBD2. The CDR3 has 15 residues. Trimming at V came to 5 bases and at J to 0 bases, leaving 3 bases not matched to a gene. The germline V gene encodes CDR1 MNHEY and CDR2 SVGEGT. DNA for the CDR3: TGTGCCAGCAGTCTTAGCGGGGGGGACTCCTACGAGCAGTACTTC. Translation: CASSLSGGDSYEQYF.